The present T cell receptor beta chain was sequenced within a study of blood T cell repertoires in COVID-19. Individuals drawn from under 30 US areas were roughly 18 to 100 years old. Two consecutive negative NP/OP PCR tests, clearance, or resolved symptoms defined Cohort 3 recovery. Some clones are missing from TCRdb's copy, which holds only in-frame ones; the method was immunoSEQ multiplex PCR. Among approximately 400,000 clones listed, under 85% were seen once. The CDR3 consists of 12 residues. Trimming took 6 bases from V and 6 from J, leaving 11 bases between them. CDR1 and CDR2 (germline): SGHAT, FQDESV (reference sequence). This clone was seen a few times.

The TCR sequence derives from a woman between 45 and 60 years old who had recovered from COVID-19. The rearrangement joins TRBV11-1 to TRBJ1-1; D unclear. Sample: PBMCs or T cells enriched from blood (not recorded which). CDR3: CASSLGVAEAFF. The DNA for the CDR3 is TGTGCCAGCAGTTTGGGCGTCGCTGAAGCTTTCTTT. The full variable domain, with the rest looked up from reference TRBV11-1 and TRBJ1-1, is EAEVAQSPRYKITEKSQAVAFWCDPISGHATLYWYRQILGQGPELLVQFQDESVVDDSQLPKDRFSAERLKGVDSTLKIQPAELGDSAMYLCASSLGVAEAFFGQGTRLTVV.